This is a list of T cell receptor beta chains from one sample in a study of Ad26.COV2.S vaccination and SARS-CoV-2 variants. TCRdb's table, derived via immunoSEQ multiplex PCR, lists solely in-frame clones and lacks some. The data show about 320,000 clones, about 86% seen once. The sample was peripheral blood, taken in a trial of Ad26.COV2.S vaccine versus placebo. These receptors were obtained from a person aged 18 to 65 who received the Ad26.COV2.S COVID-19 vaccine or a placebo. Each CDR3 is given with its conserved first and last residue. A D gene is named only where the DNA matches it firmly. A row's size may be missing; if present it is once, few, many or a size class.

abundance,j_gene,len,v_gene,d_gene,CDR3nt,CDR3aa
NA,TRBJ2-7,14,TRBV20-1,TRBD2,TGCAGTGCTAGTAGGGCTAGCGGATCCTACGAGCAGTACTTC,CSASRASGSYEQYF
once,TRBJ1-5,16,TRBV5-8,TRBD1,TGTGCCAGCAGCCGGAGGACAGGATCGGGCAATCAGCCCCAGCATTTT,CASSRRTGSGNQPQHF
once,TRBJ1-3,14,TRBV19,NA,TGTGCCACCAGAAGTTCAGGGGATGGAAACACCATATATTTT,CATRSSGDGNTIYF
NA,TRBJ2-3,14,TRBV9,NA,TGTGCCAGCAGCGTAGGGACTAAGACAGATACGCAGTATTTT,CASSVGTKTDTQYF
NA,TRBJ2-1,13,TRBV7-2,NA,TGTGCCAGCAGTTTGGCGTATGGGAATGAGCAGTTCTTC,CASSLAYGNEQFF
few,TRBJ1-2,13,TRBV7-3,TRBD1,TGTGCCAGCAGCTTAGACAGGGATGGGGACTACACCTTC,CASSLDRDGDYTF
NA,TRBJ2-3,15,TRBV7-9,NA,TGTGCCAGCAGCTTATGGGGGGCCGGCACAGATACGCAGTATTTT,CASSLWGAGTDTQYF
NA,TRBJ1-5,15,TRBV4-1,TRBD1,TGCGCCAGCAGCCAGGGACAGGACAGCAATCAGCCCCAGCATTTT,CASSQGQDSNQPQHF
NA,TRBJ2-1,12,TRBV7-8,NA,TGTGCCAGCAGCTCGGATGTCCATGAGCAGTTCTTC,CASSSDVHEQFF
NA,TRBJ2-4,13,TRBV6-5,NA,TGTGCCAGCGGGGGGATAGGCAAAAACATTCAGTACTTC,CASGGIGKNIQYF
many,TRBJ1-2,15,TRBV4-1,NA,TGCGCCAGCAGCCACAGGAACGAGAAAACAAAAGGCTACACCTTC,CASSHRNEKTKGYTF
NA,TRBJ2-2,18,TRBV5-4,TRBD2,TGTGCCAGCAGACGGGCCGGGACTAGCGGGGTTTACACCGGGGAGCTGTTTTTT,CASRRAGTSGVYTGELFF
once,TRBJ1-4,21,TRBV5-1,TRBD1,TGCGCCAGCAGCTCCTCCCACAGGGGGCTGAGCCCCCCAGCAACTAATGAAAAACTGTTTTTT,CASSSSHRGLSPPATNEKLFF
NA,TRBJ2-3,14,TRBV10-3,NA,TGTGCCACCCGGAGTCCCGTTCGCACAGATACGCAGTATTTT,CATRSPVRTDTQYF
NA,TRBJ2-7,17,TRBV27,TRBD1,TGTGCCAGCAGTCTCCGACCCGGGACAGGGCGGTCCTACGAGCAGTACTTC,CASSLRPGTGRSYEQYF
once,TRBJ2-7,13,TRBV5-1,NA,TGCGCCAGCAGCCCTGACAGGACCTACGAGCAGTACTTC,CASSPDRTYEQYF
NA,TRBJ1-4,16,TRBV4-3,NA,TGCGCCAGCAGCCAAGTATACGGGGGACTCGGTGAAAAACTGTTTTTT,CASSQVYGGLGEKLFF
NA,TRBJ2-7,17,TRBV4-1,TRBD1,TGCGCCAGCAGCCAAGGACAGGGGGAACGCCGATCCTACGAGCAGTACTTC,CASSQGQGERRSYEQYF
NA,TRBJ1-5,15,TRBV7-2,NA,TGTGCCAGCAGCTCGGTCGGGGACAAGAGGCAGCCCCAGCATTTT,CASSSVGDKRQPQHF
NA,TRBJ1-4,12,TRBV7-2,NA,TGTGCCAGCAGCCTGTTCGGTGAAAAACTGTTTTTT,CASSLFGEKLFF
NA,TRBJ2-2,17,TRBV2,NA,TGTGCCAGCAGTGAACCACGGCAGGCATCGAACACCGGGGAGCTGTTTTTT,CASSEPRQASNTGELFF
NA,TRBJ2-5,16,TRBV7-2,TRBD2,TGTGCCAGCAGCCGTCCCGGGGCGGGGGATCAAGAGACCCAGTACTTC,CASSRPGAGDQETQYF
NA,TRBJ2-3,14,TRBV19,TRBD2,TGTGCCAGTAGCGGGGGGGATGGCACAGATACGCAGTATTTT,CASSGGDGTDTQYF
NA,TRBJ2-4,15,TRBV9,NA,TGTGCCAGCAGCGTAGAGGGGTTTACCAAAAACATTCAGTACTTC,CASSVEGFTKNIQYF
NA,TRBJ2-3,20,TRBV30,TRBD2,TGTGCCTGGAGTGCATTACGACTAGCGGGGGGTCGGCCTACCACAGATACGCAGTATTTT,CAWSALRLAGGRPTTDTQYF